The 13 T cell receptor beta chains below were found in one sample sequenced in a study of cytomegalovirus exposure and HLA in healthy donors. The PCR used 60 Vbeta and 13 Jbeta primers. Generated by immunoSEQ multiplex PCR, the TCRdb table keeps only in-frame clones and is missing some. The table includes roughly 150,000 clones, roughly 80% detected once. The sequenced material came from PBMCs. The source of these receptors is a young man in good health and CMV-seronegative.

This CDR3 is CSAATGMNTEAFF. CDR3 DNA: TGCAGCGCCGCGACAGGGATGAACACTGAAGCTTTCTTT. The J gene is TRBJ1-1, the V gene TRBV29-1, with 7 positions matching TRBD1. The CDR3 runs to 13 residues. Germline V lookup: CDR1 SQVTM, CDR2 ANQGSEA. V shed 7 bases, J shed 0 bases, and the junction held 5 bases outside the gene matches.

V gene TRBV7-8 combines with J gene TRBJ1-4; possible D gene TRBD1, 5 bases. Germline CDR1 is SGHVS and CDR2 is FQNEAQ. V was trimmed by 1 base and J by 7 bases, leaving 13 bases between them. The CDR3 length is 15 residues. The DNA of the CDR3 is TGTGCCAGCAGCTTAGGAGCCAGGGAGGGTGAAAAACTGTTTTTT. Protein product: CASSLGAREGEKLFF.

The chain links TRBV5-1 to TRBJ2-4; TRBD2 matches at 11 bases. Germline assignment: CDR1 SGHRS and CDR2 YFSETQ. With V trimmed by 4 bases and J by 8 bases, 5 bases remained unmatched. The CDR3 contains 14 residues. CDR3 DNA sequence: TGCGCCAGCAGCAAAACTAGCGGGAGTGACATTCAGTACTTC. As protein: CASSKTSGSDIQYF.

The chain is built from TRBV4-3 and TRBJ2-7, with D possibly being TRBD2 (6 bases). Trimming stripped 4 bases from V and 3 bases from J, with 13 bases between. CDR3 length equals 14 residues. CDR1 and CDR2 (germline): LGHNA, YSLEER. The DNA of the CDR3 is TGCGCCAGCAGCCGAGCTGGCGGGGTCTACGAGCAGTACTTC. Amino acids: CASSRAGGVYEQYF.

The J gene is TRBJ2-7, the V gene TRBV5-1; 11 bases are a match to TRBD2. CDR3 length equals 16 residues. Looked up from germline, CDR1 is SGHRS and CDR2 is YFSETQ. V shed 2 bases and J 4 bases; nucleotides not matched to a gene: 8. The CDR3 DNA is TGCGCCAGCAGCTTCAACGAACTAGCGGGAGAATACGAGCAGTACTTC. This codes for CASSFNELAGEYEQYF.

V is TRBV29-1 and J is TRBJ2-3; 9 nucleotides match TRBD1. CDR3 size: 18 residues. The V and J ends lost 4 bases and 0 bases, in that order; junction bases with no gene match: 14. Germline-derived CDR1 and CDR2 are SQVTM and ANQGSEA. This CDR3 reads CSVAATGGPSPSTDTQYF. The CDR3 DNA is TGCAGCGTTGCTGCGACAGGGGGTCCATCTCCTAGCACAGATACGCAGTATTTT.

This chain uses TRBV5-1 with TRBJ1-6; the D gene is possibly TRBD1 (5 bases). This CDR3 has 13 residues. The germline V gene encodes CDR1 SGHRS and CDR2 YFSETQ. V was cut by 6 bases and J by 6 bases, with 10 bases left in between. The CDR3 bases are TGCGCCAGCAAAGAGACAGTTAATTCACCCCTCCACTTT. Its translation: CASKETVNSPLHF.

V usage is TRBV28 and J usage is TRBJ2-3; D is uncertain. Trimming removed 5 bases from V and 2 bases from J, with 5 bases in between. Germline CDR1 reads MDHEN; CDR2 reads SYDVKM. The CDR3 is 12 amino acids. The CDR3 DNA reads TGTGCCAGCAGTCCTACCACAGATACGCAGTATTTT. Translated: CASSPTTDTQYF. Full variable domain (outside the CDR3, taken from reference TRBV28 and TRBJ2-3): DVKVTQSSRYLVKRTGEKVFLECVQDMDHENMFWYRQDPGLGLRLIYFSYDVKMKEKGDIPEGYSVSREKKERFSLILESASTNQTSMYLCASSPTTDTQYFGPGTRLTVL.

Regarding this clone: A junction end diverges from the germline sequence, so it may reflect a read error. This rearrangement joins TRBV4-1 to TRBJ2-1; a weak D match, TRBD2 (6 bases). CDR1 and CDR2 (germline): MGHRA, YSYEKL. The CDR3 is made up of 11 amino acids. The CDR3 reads CASSQGAGMVF. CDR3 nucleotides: TGCGCCAGCAGCCAAGGGGCGGGAATGGTCTTC.

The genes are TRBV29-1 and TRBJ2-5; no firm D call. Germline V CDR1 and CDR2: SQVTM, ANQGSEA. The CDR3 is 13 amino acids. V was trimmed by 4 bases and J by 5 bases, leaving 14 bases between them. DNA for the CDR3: TGCAGCGTTGGGGCAGACCGGTGGGAGACCCAGTACTTC. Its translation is CSVGADRWETQYF. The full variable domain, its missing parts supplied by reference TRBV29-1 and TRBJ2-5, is SAVISQKPSRDICQRGTSLTIQCQVDSQVTMMFWYRQQPGQSLTLIATANQGSEATYESGFVIDKFPISRPNLTFSTLTVSNMSPEDSSIYLCSVGADRWETQYFGPGTRLLVL.

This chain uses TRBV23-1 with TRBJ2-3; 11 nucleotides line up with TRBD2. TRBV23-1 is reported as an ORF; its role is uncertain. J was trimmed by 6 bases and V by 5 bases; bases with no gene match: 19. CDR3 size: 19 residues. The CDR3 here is CASSYCQLAGVHHGDTQYF. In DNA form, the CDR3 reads TGCGCCAGCAGTTACTGTCAACTAGCGGGAGTGCATCACGGGGATACGCAGTATTTT.

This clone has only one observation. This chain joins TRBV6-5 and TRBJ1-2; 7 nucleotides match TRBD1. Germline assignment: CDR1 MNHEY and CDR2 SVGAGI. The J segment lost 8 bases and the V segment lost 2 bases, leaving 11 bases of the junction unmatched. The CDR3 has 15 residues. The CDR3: CASSYTPQTGSGYTF. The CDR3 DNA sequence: TGTGCCAGCAGTTACACTCCCCAGACAGGGTCCGGCTACACCTTC.

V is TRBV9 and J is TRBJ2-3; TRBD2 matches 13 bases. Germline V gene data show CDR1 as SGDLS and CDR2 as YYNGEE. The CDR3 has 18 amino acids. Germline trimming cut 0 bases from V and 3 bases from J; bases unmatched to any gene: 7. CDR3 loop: CASSVGTSGSLGTDTQYF. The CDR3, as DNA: TGTGCCAGCAGCGTAGGGACTAGCGGGAGTCTAGGGACAGATACGCAGTATTTT.